The 2 T cell receptor beta chains below come from one sample, sequenced in a study of T-cell memory formation after mild COVID-19. TCRdb ran MiXCR on the 5' RACE reads and lists one entry per CDR3 protein. The sample lists fewer than 50,000 distinct CDR3 sequences, 6.6% occurring once. Sequencing was performed on PBMCs or a T cell subset sorted from them (not recorded which). The receptors here all came from an adult who had mild COVID-19 (a few samples of this study predate the infection). Cell type and time point are not known.

This clonotype was seen more than once but under ten times. DNA for the CDR3: TGTGCCAGCAGTGAGAACCAGGGTAGGGGGGAGACCCAGTACTTC. Translated, it gives CASSENQGRGETQYF. The gene calls are TRBV2 and TRBJ2-5, with D possibly being TRBD1 (6 bases). Germline lookup yields CDR1 SNHLY and CDR2 FYNNEI. The V end lost 3 bases, the J end lost 5 bases, and 16 bases lay between the germline ends. The CDR3 sequence is 15 residues long.

This clonotype is deemed medium-sized. The chain joins TRBV29-1 to TRBJ2-1, with a weak D call TRBD1 (5 bases). Deletions cut 4 bases from V and 6 bases from J, with 7 bases between. The germline CDR1 and CDR2 sequences are SQVTM and ANQGSEA. The CDR3 totals 11 residues. CDR3 in amino acids: CSVGQINEQFF. The CDR3 DNA reads as TGCAGCGTTGGACAGATCAATGAGCAGTTCTTC.